These 21 T cell receptor beta chains originate from one sample sequenced in a study of T cells in localized non-small cell lung cancer. The method was immunoSEQ multiplex PCR; TCRdb's version includes in-frame clones alone and lacks a portion of them. The sample carries tens of thousands of clones, approximately 94% recorded once. The specimen was peripheral blood, collected before any cancer treatment. The receptor set was obtained from a female donor of 60 years or more with stage I lung adenocarcinoma.

The CDR3 DNA is TGTGCCAGCAGCTTAGGGACCCTCTCGTCGTACTTC. It is translated as CASSLGTLSSYF. The chain couples TRBV7-8 to TRBJ2-7, with no clear D. The CDR3 totals 12 residues. Germline CDR1 reads SGHVS; CDR2 reads FQNEAQ. With 1 base removed from V and 12 bases from J, the gap between germline ends came to 13 bases.

The CDR3 region has the DNA TGTGCCAGCAGCCGTGGGCCCCAACGGCTGAGTGAGCAGTTCTTC. Its protein is CASSRGPQRLSEQFF. This chain connects TRBV14 to TRBJ2-1; D not certain. The CDR3 has 15 residues. V lost 4 bases and J 9 bases, leaving 19 bases between the germline ends. The V gene's germline CDR1 is SGHDN and CDR2 FVKESK.

This clone came up once. J is TRBJ1-6 and V is TRBV5-8; perhaps TRBD1 as D (5 bases). V was clipped by 4 bases and J by 10 bases, with 15 bases between them. The CDR3 is 14 amino acids. Germline V lookup: CDR1 SGHTS, CDR2 YDEGEE. The CDR3 nucleotides are TGTGCCAGCAGCCTTGGGGCAGGGAGCTCACCCCTCCACTTT. This encodes CASSLGAGSSPLHF.

V usage is TRBV28 and J usage is TRBJ2-6; D is ambiguous. The germline CDR1 and CDR2 sequences are MDHEN and SYDVKM. This CDR3 contains 11 residues. The CDR3 loop reads CEKPGANVLTF. The CDR3, as DNA: TGTGAAAAACCGGGGGCCAACGTCCTGACTTTC.

The chain combines TRBV15 with TRBJ1-5; a possible D gene is TRBD1 (6 bases). From germline, CDR1 is LNHNV and CDR2 YYDKDF (reference sequence). Trimming pared 5 bases from V and 4 bases from J, leaving 15 bases between. This CDR3 comprises 15 residues. CDR3 protein: CATSGWDNINQPQHF. CDR3 coding DNA: TGTGCCACCAGCGGCTGGGACAACATAAATCAGCCCCAGCATTTT.

The chain combines TRBV27 with TRBJ1-5, with a possible D match to TRBD1 (6 bases). Trimming left V 6 bases short and J 2 bases short, with 14 bases between. In germline, CDR1 is MNHEY, CDR2 SMNVEV (reference sequence). The CDR3 runs to 15 residues. The CDR3 loop reads CASSGNRVGNQPQHF. In DNA, the CDR3 is TGTGCCAGCAGCGGTAACAGGGTAGGCAATCAGCCCCAGCATTTT.

The count of this clone is one. V and J are TRBV5-4 and TRBJ2-7; D is perhaps TRBD2 (5 bases). CDR1 is SGHNT and CDR2 is YYREEE in the germline V gene (reference sequence). This CDR3 comprises 13 residues. The V end was cut by 0 bases, the J end by 4 bases, with 8 bases between. The CDR3 DNA follows: TGTGCCAGCAGCTTGGTGGGGAGTTACGAGCAGTACTTC. It translates to CASSLVGSYEQYF.

The chain carries TRBV10-2 and TRBJ1-1; D uncertain. The CDR3 contains 17 residues. Trimming shortened V by 4 bases and J by 2 bases, and 20 bases separated the two germline ends. Germline V gene data show CDR1 as WSHSY and CDR2 as SAAADI. CDR3 DNA: TGCGCCAGCAGTGGAAAGGTCATGGCTATGGTCAACACTGAAGCTTTCTTT. Residues: CASSGKVMAMVNTEAFF.

This chain joins TRBV27 and TRBJ1-6; D unresolved. V was pared by 6 bases and J by 0 bases, with 3 bases between. Germline values: CDR1 MNHEY, CDR2 SMNVEV (reference sequence). CDR3 size: 13 residues. The CDR3 sequence: CASSSSYNSPLHF. In nucleotides, the CDR3 is TGTGCCAGCAGCAGCTCCTATAATTCACCCCTCCACTTT.

The V gene is TRBV7-6, the J gene TRBJ2-7, with TRBD1 matching 9 bases. CDR3 length equals 15 residues. Trimming cost V 5 bases and J 1 base; bases outside gene matches: 6. Germline V CDR1 and CDR2: SGHVS, FNYEAQ. The CDR3 DNA reads as TGTGCCAGCAGCGCATACGGGACAGGGTCCTACGAGCAGTACTTC. As protein: CASSAYGTGSYEQYF.

CDR3 sequence (DNA): TGTGCCAGCAGTCCCCAACAACTTCGCACAGATACGCAGTATTTT. This sequence encodes CASSPQQLRTDTQYF. This chain links TRBV28 with TRBJ2-3; no firm D call. Trimming took 5 bases from V and 1 from J, leaving 13 bases between them. Germline V gene sequence: CDR1 MDHEN, CDR2 SYDVKM. CDR3 length equals 15 residues.

The chain carries TRBV10-3 and TRBJ2-5; D gene unclear. This CDR3 spans 11 amino acids. V gave up 5 bases and J gave up 1 base, with 2 bases separating them. Germline CDR1 ENHRY, CDR2 SYGVKD. The CDR3 loop reads CAISFQETQYF. The CDR3 nucleotides are TGTGCCATCAGTTTCCAAGAGACCCAGTACTTC.

This chain links TRBV6-1 with TRBJ1-2; TRBD1 matches at 7 bases. V lost 1 base to trimming and J lost 7 bases; unmatched junction nucleotides: 9. This CDR3 has 15 amino acids. Germline CDR1 and CDR2: MNHNS and SASEGT. Here the CDR3 DNA reads TGTGCCAGCAGTGAAGGGGTCGGACAGGCGCTTGGCTACACCTTC. It translates to CASSEGVGQALGYTF.

The chain carries TRBV28 and TRBJ2-5; D is ambiguous. Germline lookup yields CDR1 MDHEN and CDR2 SYDVKM. This CDR3 has 15 residues. With 2 bases removed from V and 5 bases from J, the gap between germline ends came to 15 bases. CDR3 amino acids: CASSLRQWVGETQYF. In DNA, the CDR3 is TGTGCCAGCAGTTTAAGGCAGTGGGTCGGCGAGACCCAGTACTTC. Supplemented by reference TRBV28 and TRBJ2-5, the full variable domain reads DVKVTQSSRYLVKRTGEKVFLECVQDMDHENMFWYRQDPGLGLRLIYFSYDVKMKEKGDIPEGYSVSREKKERFSLILESASTNQTSMYLCASSLRQWVGETQYFGPGTRLLVL.

The chain carries TRBV5-8 and TRBJ2-2; tentatively, D is TRBD2 (5 bases). Germline CDR1 SGHTS, CDR2 YDEGEE. The V and J ends lost 4 bases and 3 bases respectively, with 16 bases between them. The CDR3 runs to 16 residues. The CDR3 protein is CASSLVEREDTGELFF. The CDR3 nucleotides are TGTGCCAGCAGCCTGGTCGAGAGGGAAGACACCGGGGAGCTGTTTTTT.

The chain carries TRBV28 and TRBJ1-1; a possible D gene is TRBD1 (6 bases). CDR1 is MDHEN, CDR2 SYDVKM, per germline. The CDR3 totals 16 residues. Trimming pared 6 bases from V and 4 bases from J, leaving 21 bases between. CDR3 residues: CASRPGGGRLITEAFF. Written as DNA, the CDR3 is TGTGCCAGCAGACCGGGAGGGGGGCGTCTGATCACTGAAGCTTTCTTT.

This sequence joins TRBV11-1 and TRBJ1-1; D not certain. The ends were cut back, 2 bases at V and 4 bases at J, with 14 bases in the middle. The CDR3 has 15 residues. Germline lookup yields CDR1 SGHAT and CDR2 FQDESV (reference sequence). Here the CDR3 reads CASSLRRAGRTEAFF. Here the CDR3 DNA reads TGTGCCAGCAGCTTAAGGAGGGCCGGGCGCACTGAAGCTTTCTTT.

The CDR3 loop reads CASSLLLAGPDTQYF. CDR3 nucleotides: TGTGCCAGCAGCTTACTACTAGCGGGGCCAGATACGCAGTATTTT. V gene TRBV7-2 combines with J gene TRBJ2-3; 10 nucleotides agree with TRBD2. The CDR3 contains 15 residues. J was trimmed by 4 bases and V by 2 bases; bases with no gene match: 3. Per the germline V gene, CDR1 is SGHTA and CDR2 is FQGNSA.

V gene TRBV2 combines with J gene TRBJ2-1; 13 nucleotides line up with TRBD2. CDR1 and CDR2 from the germline V gene are SNHLY and FYNNEI. V lost 4 bases and J lost 0; bases outside the gene matches: 15. The CDR3 loop spans 21 amino acids. The CDR3 loop reads CASSAPRGLAGPESSYNEQFF. CDR3 sequence (DNA): TGTGCCAGCAGTGCCCCCCGGGGACTAGCGGGGCCTGAGAGCTCCTACAATGAGCAGTTCTTC.

The chain combines TRBV4-1 with TRBJ1-5; no firm D call. CDR3 length equals 17 residues. V lost 2 bases and J lost 2, with 16 bases in between. Germline V CDR1 and CDR2: MGHRA, YSYEKL. Here the CDR3 DNA reads TGCGCCAGCAGCCAAAGCACGCTGTCGCCCGGCAATCAGCCCCAGCATTTT. It yields the protein CASSQSTLSPGNQPQHF.

Only a few counts were recorded for this clone. The genes are TRBV19 and TRBJ1-1, with a tentative D call TRBD1 (5 bases). The germline CDR1 and CDR2 sequences are LNHDA and SQIVND (reference sequence). Trimming shortened V by 7 bases and J by 3 bases, and 15 bases separated the two germline ends. This CDR3 comprises 14 residues. As DNA, the CDR3 is TGTGCCAGTACTACACCGGGGACGGACACTGAAGCTTTCTTT. Translating gives CASTTPGTDTEAFF.